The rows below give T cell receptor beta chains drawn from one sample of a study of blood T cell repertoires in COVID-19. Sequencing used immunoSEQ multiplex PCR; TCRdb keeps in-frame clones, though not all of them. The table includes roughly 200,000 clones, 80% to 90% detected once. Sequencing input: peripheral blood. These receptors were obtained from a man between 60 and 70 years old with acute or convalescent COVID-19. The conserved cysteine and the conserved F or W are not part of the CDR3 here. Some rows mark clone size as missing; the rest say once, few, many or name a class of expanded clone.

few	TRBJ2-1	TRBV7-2	ASRYGLGVGNEQF
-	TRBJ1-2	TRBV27	ASSLGTRGGYT
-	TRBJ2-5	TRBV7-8	ASLRGQGETQY
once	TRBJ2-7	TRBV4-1	ASSQDLSSGQIYEQY
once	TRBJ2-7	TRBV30	AWNRQGYIGEQY
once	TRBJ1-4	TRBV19	ASSLRQPATNEKLF
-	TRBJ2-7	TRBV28	ATGTSVTYEQY
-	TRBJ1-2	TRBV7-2	ASRFTGGGGYT
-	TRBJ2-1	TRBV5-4	ASSFGDKYNEQF
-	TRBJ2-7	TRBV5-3	ARSPFGGSGTEQY
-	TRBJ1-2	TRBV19	ASSINPGSNYGYT
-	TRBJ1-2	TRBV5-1	ASSETGTYNYGYT
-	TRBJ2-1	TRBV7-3	ASSPTPGGFEQF
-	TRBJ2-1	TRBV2	ASSDFQTSGAEQF
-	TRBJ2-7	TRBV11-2	ASSQLYEQY
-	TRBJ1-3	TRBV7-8	ASSSSGTGSSGNTIY
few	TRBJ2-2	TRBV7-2	ASTVQGAMGTGELF
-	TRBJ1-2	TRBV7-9	ASSLAGAEQGYT
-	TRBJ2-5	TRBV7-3	ASSLGTGTETQY
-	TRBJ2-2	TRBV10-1	ASSESGGSNTGELF
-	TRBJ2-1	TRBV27	ASSSTSGRPREQF
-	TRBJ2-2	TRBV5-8	ASSLDAAGELF
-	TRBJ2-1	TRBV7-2	ASSLAGTSGYNEQF